This T cell receptor (beta chain) was recorded in a study of cytomegalovirus exposure and HLA in healthy donors. This clone was recorded once. The antigen is undetermined. It was the roughly 130-subject validation cohort, separate from the roughly 700-subject first cohort, to which the donors belonged. Study-wide findings and caveats: Rare TCR sequences predominated, though certain public TCRs were found in many donors.

The assay was immunoSEQ multiplex PCR, and TCRdb's table has in-frame clones only and misses some. The sample carries about 330,000 clones, about nine tenths recorded once. The CDR3 sequence is 14 residues long. Germline CDR1 reads MDHEN; CDR2 reads SYDVKM. V lost 8 bases and J lost 0, with 10 bases in between. The sequencing sample was made of PBMCs. This sequence was found in a young woman in good health and CMV-seropositive. The chain employs TRBV28 and TRBJ1-4; TRBD1 might be the D (5 bases). CDR3 bases: TGTGCCAGCCGGGGCTCAGCAACTAATGAAAAACTGTTTTTT. Residues: CASRGSATNEKLFF.